This T cell receptor (beta chain) was recovered during a study of PD-L1 blockade in urothelial cancer (dated 2017 in TCRdb). Regarding the complete study: Every patient began therapy at some point between 2013 and 2015 and was given atezolizumab 1,200 mg intravenously every 3 weeks. About nine tenths of the roughly 29 patients were identified as males with urothelial cancer of bladder origin, and a prior smoking history was reported by 18 of 29 patients. An ECOG performance status of 0 or 1 was recorded for the patients, and 0 to 3 prior chemotherapy regimens had been received by the patients. Whole exome sequencing and RNA sequencing of pretreatment tumors were performed alongside TCR sequencing in the same patients. Blood samples were analyzed 3 weeks after the start of treatment (second dose) and 6 weeks after the start of treatment. An exploratory multi-omic analysis was conducted of the somatic, immune and clinical correlates of response to PD-L1 blockade with atezolizumab in urothelial cancer. Roughly 9 patients reached durable clinical benefit, while fewer than 25 patients did not. A median of roughly 140,000 T cells and 83,000 or so unique TCRs was obtained from blood samples, and a median clonality of about 0.08 was observed. Pretreatment blood TCR-seq was available for fewer than 30 patients, at least one posttreatment blood collection was obtained for 25 or so patients, and tumor TCR-seq was available for 25 or so patients. Pretreatment tumor samples, along with matched peripheral blood serially collected before and after atezolizumab treatment, were subjected to TCR sequencing. Progression-free survival longer than 6 months counted as durable clinical benefit, and TCR features were additionally tested against both progression-free and overall survival. General study outcomes and caveats: Improved progression-free and overall survival was found to be associated with pretreatment peripheral blood TCR clonality below the median. Because the sample size was small (n ≈ 30) and many exploratory analyses were performed, the results are intended to be hypothesis-generating. Patients with durable benefit showed greater expansion of tumor-associated TCR clones in peripheral blood 3 weeks after starting treatment (n ≈ 23, p = 0.022).

Points on this clone: The antigen it binds to is not known. Base qualities are not recorded, but no much larger clone differs from it by a single base.

The intended sense of this specimen's time point label: peripheral blood 6 weeks after treatment start. A total of 25 to 35 patients with locally advanced or metastatic urothelial carcinoma, treated at Memorial Sloan Kettering on a trial protocol, made up the cohort. Peripheral blood mononuclear cells were collected pretreatment and during treatment, with between 1 and 8 total time points per patient. The Qiagen DNeasy Blood extraction kit was used to purify genomic DNA from total PBMCs and from tumor samples. PBMCs were collected pretreatment and during treatment and were isolated and stored as previously described. CDR1 and CDR2 are read off the germline V gene as SGHTA and FQGNSA. From the cysteine through the phenylalanine, the CDR3 covers 15 amino acids. Only the CDR3 region is kept as DNA, spanning 45 bases read in frame from base 1. Relative to germline, V is 5 bases shorter and J is 2 bases shorter, with 15 bases between their ends.

Synthetic TCR analog templates were spiked into each PCR so that absolute template abundance could be estimated from read counts. Using the immunoSEQ assay, TCRbeta CDR3 regions were amplified from genomic DNA with bias-controlled V and J gene primers. Sequencing of rearranged TCRbeta segments was performed at approximately 20X coverage. The study's processing was this. Sequencing errors were corrected by clustering and CDR3s were annotated against IMGT to assign V, D and J genes. Out-of-frame and stop-codon sequences were excluded, and only productive TCRbeta rearrangements were used in downstream analyses. To compute clonality, Shannon entropy was normalized by the log of the number of unique productive sequences and then subtracted from one. Fisher's exact test with Benjamini-Hochberg correction, using a cutoff of adjusted p below 0.01, was how clones that differed between time points or between blood and tumor were identified. In TCRdb, the immuneACCESS table is reduced to in-frame sequences with V and J assigned. These tables do not hold every clone; where another copy was compared, an unresolved V gene accounts for under half, and the others remain unexplained. V and J calls and clone size follow that table, whereas D and trimming were derived from the DNA. Within this sample are under 30,000 clones, with roughly three quarters of them counted one time only. The top ten constitute about 3% of the sample.

The clonotype was recovered from a man in his sixties or seventies with urothelial cancer. The chain was built from TRBV7-2 and TRBJ2-5, and TRBD2 may be the D gene, going by 6 matching bases. This specimen was PBMCs, taken around atezolizumab (anti-PD-L1) treatment. The sequence in DNA is TGTGCCAGCAGCGACGGGCGGGGCCTACAAGAGACCCAGTACTTC. It specifies CASSDGRGLQETQYF.